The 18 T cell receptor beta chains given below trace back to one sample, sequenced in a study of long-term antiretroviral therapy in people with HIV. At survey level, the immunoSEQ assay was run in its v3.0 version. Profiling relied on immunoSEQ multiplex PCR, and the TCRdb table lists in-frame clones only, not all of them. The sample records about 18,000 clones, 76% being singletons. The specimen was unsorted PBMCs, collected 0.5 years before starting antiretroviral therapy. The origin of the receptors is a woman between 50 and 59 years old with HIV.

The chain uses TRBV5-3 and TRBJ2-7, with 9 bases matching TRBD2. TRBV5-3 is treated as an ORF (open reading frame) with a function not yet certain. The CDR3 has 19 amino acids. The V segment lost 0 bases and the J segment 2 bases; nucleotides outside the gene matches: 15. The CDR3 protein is CARSLALPGLAGLAYEQYV. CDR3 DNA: TGTGCCAGAAGCTTGGCCCTCCCAGGGCTAGCGGGGTTAGCCTACGAGCAGTACGTC.

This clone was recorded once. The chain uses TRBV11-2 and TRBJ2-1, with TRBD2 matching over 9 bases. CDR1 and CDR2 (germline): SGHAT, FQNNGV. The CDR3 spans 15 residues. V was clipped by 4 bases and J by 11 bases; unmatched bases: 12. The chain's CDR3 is CASSSPAGGEMKQFF. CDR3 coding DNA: TGTGCCAGCAGCTCTCCAGCGGGGGGAGAAATGAAGCAGTTCTTC. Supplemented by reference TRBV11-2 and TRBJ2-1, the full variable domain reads EAGVAQSPRYKIIEKRQSVAFWCNPISGHATLYWYQQILGQGPKLLIQFQNNGVVDDSQLPKDRFSAERLKGVDSTLKIQPAKLEDSAVYLCASSSPAGGEMKQFFGPGTRLTVL.

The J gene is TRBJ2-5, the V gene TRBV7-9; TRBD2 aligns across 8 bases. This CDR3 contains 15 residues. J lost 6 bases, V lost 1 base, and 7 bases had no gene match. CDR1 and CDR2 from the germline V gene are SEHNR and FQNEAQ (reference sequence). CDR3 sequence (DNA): TGTGCCAGCAGCTTAGGCGGGGGGTCTATCCAGACCCAGTACTTC. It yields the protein CASSLGGGSIQTQYF.

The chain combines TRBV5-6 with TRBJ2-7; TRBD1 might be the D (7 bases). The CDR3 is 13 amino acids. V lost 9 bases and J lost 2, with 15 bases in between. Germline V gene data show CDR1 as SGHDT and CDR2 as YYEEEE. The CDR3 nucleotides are TGTGCCAACACAGGGGACTTCGCCTACGAGCAGTACTTC. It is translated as CANTGDFAYEQYF.

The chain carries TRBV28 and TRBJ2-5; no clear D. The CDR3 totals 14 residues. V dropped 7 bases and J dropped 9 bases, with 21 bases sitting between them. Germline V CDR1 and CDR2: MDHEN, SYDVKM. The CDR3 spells CASTKKSPGIAQYF. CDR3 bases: TGTGCCAGCACTAAAAAAAGCCCCGGAATTGCCCAGTACTTC.

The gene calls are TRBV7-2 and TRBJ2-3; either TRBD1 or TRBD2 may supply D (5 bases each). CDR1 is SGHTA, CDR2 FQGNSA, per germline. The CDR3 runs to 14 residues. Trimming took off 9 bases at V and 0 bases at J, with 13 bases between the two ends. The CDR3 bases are TGTGCCAGTCTTTTCGGGGCCAGCACAGATACGCAGTATTTT. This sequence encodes CASLFGASTDTQYF.

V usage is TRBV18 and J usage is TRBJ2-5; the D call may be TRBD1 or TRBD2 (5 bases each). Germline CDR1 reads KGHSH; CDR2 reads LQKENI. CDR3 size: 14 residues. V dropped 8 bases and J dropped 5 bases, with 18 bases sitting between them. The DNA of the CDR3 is TGTGCCAGCCAAGAATCGGGGCCCGGGGAGACCCAGTACTTC. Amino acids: CASQESGPGETQYF.

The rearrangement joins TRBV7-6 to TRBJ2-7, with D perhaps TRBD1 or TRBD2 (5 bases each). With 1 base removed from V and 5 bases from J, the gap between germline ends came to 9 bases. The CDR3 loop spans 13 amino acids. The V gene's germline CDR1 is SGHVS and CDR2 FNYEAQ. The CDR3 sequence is CASSLVLGDEQYF. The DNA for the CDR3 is TGTGCCAGCAGCTTAGTACTAGGGGACGAGCAGTACTTC.

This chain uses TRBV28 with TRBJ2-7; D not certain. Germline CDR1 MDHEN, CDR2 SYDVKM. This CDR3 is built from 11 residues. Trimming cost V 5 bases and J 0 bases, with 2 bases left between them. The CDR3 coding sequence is TGTGCCAGCAGTAACTCCTACGAGCAGTACTTC. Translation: CASSNSYEQYF.

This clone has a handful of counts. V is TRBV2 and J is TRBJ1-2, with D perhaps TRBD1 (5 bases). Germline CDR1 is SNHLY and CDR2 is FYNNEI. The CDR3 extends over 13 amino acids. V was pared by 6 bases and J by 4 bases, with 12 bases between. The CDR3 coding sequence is TGTGCCAGCAGGAGTAGACAGACCTATGGCTACACCTTC. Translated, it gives CASRSRQTYGYTF.

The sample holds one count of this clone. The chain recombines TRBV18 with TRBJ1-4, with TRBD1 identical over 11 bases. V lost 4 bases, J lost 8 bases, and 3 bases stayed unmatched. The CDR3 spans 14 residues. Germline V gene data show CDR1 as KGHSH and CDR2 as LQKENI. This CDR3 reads CASSRGQGAEKLFF. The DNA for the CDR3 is TGTGCCAGCTCACGAGGACAGGGGGCGGAAAAACTGTTTTTT.

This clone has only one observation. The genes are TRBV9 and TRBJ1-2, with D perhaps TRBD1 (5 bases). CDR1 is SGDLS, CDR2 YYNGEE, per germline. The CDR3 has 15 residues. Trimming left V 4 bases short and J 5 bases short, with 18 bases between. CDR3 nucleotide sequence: TGTGCCAGCAGCCTAAGCGGTGGGACGGCGTATGGCTACACCTTC. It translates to CASSLSGGTAYGYTF.

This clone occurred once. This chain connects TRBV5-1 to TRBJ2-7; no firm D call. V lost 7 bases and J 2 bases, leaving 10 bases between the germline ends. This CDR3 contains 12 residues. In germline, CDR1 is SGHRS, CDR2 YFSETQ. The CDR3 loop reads CASSPLAYEQYV. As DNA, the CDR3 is TGCGCCAGCTCCCCCCTCGCCTACGAGCAGTACGTC.

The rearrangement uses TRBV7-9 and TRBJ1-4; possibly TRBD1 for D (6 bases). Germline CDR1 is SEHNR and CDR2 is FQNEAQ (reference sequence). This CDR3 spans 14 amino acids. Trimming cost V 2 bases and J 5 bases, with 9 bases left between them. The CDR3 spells CASSLRGANEKLFF. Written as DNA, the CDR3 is TGTGCCAGCAGCTTAAGGGGGGCAAATGAAAAACTGTTTTTT.

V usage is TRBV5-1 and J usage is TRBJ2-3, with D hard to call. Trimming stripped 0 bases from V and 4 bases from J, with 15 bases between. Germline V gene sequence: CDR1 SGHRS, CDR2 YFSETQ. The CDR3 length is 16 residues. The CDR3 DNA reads TGCGCCAGCAGCTTGGACTGGGTAGGGTTGTCAGATACGCAGTATTTT. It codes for CASSLDWVGLSDTQYF.

The CDR3 reads CASSFDRGGEAFF. CDR3 in DNA: TGTGCCAGCAGCTTCGACAGGGGCGGTGAAGCTTTCTTT. J is TRBJ1-1 and V is TRBV7-8; 8 bases match TRBD1. This CDR3 spans 13 amino acids. Trimming at V came to 3 bases and at J to 7 bases, leaving 4 bases not matched to a gene. Looked up from germline, CDR1 is SGHVS and CDR2 is FQNEAQ.

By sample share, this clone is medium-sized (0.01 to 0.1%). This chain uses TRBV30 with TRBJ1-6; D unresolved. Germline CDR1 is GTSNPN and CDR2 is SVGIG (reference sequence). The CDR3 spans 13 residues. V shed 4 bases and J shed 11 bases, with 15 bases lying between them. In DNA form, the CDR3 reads TGTGCCTGGATGTTGGGGTCAGAGCCACCCCTCCACTTT. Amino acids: CAWMLGSEPPLHF.

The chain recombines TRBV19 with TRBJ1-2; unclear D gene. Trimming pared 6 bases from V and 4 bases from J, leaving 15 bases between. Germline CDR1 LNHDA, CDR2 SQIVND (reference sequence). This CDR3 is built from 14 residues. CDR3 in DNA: TGTGCCAGTAGGGGAGTCGAGGCCGCCTATGGCTACACCTTC. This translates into CASRGVEAAYGYTF. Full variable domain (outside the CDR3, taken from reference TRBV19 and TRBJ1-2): DGGITQSPKYLFRKEGQNVTLSCEQNLNHDAMYWYRQDPGQGLRLIYYSQIVNDFQKGDIAEGYSVSREKKESFPLTVTSAQKNPTAFYLCASRGVEAAYGYTFGSGTRLTVV.